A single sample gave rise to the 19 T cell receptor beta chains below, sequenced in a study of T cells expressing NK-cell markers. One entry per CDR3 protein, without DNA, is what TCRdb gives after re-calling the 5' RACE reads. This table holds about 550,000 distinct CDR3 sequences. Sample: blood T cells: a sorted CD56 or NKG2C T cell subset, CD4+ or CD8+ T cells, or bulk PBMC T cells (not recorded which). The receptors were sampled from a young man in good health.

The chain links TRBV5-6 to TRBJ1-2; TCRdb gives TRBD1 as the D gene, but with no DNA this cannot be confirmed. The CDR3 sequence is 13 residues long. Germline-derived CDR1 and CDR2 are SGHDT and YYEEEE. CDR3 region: CASSLAAGDGYTF.

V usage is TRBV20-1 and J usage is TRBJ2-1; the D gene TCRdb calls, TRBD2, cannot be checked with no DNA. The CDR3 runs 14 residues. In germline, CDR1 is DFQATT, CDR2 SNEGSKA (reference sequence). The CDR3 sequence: CSARGLGGYNEQFF.

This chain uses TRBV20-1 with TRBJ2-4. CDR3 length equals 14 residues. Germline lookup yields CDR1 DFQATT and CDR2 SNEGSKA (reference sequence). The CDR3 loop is CSARGTQVKNIQYF.

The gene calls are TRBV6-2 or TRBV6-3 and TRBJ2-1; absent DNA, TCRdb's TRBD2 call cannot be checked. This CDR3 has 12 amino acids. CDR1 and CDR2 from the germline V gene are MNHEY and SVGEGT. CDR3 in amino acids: CASSVLASEQFF.

This chain's CDR3 is CASSNTGGGSYGYTF. J is TRBJ1-2 and V is TRBV12-3 or TRBV12-4; TCRdb calls TRBD1, which cannot be checked without DNA. The CDR3 sequence is 15 residues long.

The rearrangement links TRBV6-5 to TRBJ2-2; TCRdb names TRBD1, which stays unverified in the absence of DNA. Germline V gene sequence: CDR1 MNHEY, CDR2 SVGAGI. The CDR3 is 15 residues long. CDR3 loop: CASSRQGAATGELFF.

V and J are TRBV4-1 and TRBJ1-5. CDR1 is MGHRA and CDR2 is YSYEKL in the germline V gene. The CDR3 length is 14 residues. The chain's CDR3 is CASSHGPSNQPQHF.

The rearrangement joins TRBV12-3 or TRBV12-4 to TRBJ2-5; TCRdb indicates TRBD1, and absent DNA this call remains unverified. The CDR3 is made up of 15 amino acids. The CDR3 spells CASSSGTGSQETQYF.

The CDR3 loop is CATNPGADTGELFF. The rearrangement links TRBV12-3 or TRBV12-4 to TRBJ2-2; TCRdb selects TRBD1, and the lack of DNA leaves this call unchecked. The CDR3 is 14 amino acids.

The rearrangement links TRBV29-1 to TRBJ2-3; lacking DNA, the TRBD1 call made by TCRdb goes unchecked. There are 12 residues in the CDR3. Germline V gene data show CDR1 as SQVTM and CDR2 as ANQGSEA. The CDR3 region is CSSRQGPDTQYF.

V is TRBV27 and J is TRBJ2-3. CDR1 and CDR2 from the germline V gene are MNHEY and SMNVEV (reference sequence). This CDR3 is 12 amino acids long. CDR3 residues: CASSRGWDTQYF.

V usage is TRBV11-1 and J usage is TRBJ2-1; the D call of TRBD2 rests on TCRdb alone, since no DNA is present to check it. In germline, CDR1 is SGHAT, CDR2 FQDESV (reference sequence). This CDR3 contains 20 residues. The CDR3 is CASSSRDFQPPAQKDNEQFF.

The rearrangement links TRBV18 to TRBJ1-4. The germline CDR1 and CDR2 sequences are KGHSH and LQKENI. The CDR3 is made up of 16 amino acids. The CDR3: CASSPHGTGVGEKLFF. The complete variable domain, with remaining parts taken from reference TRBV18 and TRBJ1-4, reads NAGVMQNPRHLVRRRGQEARLRCSPMKGHSHVYWYRQLPEEGLKFMVYLQKENIIDESGMPKERFSAEFPKEGPSILRIQQVVRGDSAAYFCASSPHGTGVGEKLFFGSGTQLSVL.

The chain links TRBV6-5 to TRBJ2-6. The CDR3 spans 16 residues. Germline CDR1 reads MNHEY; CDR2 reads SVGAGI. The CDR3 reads CASSPTKNSGANVLTF.

The CDR3: CASSLGGTSLGYNEQFF. The gene calls are TRBV7-3 and TRBJ2-1; the D call of TRBD2 rests on TCRdb alone, since no DNA is present to check it. This CDR3 has 17 amino acids. Germline V lookup: CDR1 SGHTA, CDR2 FQGTGA.

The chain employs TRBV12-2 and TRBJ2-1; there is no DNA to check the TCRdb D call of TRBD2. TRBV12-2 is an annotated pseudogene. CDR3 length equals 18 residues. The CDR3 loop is CASRLGLAELAGDNEQFF.

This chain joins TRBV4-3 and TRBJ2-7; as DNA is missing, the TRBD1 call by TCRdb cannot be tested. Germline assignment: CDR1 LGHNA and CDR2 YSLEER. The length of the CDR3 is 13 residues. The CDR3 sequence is CASSQAPRGEQYF.

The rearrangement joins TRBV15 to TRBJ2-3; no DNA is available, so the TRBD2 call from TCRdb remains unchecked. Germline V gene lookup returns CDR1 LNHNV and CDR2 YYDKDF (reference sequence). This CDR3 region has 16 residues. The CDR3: CATSRDPQAGTDTQYF.

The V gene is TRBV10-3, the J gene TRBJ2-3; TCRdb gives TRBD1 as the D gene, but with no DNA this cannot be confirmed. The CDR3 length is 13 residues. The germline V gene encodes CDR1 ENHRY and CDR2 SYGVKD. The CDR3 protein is CAIRTGDGDTQYF.